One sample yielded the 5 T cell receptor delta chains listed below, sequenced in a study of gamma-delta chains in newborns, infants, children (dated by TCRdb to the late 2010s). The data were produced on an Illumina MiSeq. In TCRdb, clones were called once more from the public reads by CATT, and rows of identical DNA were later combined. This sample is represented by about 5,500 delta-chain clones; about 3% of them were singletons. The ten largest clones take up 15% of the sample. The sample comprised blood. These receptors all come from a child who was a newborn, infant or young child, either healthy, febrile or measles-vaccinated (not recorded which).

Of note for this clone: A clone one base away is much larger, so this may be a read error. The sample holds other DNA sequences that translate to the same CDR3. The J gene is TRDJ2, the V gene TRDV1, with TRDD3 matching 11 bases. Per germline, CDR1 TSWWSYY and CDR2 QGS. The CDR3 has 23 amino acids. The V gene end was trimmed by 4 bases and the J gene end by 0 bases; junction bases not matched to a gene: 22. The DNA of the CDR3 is TGTGCTCTTGGGGTTCCCTTCTCCTTCCCCTCTTGGGGGATACGTGCTTTGACAGCACAACTCTTCTTT. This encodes CALGVPFSFPSWGIRALTAQLFF.

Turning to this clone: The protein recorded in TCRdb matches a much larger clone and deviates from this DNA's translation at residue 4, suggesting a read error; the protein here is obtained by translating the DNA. The CDR3 loop is CAFEYWGILSWDTRQMFF. As DNA, the CDR3 is TGTGCCTTTGAGTACTGGGGGATCCTTTCCTGGGACACCCGACAGATGTTTTTC. The chain uses TRDV3 and TRDJ3; TRDD3 agrees at 10 bases. CDR1 is TVYSNPD, CDR2 GDNSRS, per germline (reference sequence). The CDR3 length is 18 residues. V lost 2 bases, J lost 1 base, and 8 bases stayed unmatched.

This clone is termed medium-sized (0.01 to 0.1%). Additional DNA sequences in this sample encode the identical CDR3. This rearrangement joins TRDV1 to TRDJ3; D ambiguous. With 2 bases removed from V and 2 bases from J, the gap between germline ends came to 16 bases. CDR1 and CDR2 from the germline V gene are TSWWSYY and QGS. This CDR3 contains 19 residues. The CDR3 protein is CALGEKGPFKTWDTRQMFF. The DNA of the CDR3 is TGTGCTCTTGGGGAAAAGGGGCCCTTTAAAACCTGGGACACCCGACAGATGTTTTTC.

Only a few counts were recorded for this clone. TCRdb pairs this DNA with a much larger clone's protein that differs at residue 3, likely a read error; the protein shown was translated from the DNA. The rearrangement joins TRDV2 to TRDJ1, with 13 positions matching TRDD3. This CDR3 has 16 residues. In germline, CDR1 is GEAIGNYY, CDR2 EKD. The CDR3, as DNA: TGTGCCCGTGACGCCAGAACTGGGGGATACGGCGATAAACTCATCTTT. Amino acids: CARDARTGGYGDKLIF.

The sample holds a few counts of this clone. CDR3 sequence (DNA): TGTGCCTGTGACCTACTGGGGGATACGAAGTGGGACACCCGACAGATGTTTTTC. Its translation is CACDLLGDTKWDTRQMFF. V is TRDV2 and J is TRDJ3, with TRDD3 identical over 13 bases. V shed 3 bases, J shed 4 bases, and the junction held 5 bases outside the gene matches. This CDR3 region has 18 residues. Germline V gene lookup returns CDR1 GEAIGNYY and CDR2 EKD.